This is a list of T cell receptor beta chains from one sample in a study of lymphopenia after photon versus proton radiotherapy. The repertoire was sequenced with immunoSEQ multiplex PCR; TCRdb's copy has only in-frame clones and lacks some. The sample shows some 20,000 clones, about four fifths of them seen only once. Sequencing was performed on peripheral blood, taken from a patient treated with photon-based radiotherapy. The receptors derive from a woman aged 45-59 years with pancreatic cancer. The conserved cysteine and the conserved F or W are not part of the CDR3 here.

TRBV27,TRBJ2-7,ASSPPYSGSSYEQY
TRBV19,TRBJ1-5,ASSIWTVNQPQH
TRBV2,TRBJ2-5,ASSLRPSGQETQY
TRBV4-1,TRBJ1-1,ASSQVTANTEAF
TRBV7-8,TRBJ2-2,ASRGLAGGPNTGELF
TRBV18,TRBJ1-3,ASSQTGPSSGNTIY
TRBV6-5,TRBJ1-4,ASSYEEGVNEKLF
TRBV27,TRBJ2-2,ASSRLSGMDTGELF
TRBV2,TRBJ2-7,ASNGVSSYEQY
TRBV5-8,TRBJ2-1,ASSLPRGRTYNEQF
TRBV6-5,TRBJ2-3,ASSYRASGEDTQY
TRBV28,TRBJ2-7,ASQGVWTTYEQY
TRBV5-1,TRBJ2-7,ASKGGRSSYEQY
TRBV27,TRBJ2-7,ASSLGGRAVHEQY